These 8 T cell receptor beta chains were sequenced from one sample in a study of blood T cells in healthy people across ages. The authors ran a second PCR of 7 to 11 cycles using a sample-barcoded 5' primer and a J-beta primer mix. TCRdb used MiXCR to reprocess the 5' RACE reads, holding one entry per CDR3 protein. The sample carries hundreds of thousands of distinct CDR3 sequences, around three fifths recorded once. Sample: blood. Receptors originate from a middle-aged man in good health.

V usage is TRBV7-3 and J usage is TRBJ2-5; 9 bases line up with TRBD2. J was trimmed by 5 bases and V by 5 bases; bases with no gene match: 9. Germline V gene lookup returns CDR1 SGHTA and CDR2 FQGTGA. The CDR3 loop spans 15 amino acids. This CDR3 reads CASSPSPSGAETQYF. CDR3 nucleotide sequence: TGTGCCAGCAGCCCCTCACCTAGCGGGGCGGAGACCCAGTACTTC.

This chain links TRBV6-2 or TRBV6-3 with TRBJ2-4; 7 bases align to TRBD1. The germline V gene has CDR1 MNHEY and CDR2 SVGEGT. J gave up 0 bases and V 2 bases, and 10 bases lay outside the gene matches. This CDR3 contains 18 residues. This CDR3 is CASSYIPWGQLAKNIQYF. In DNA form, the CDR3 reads TGTGCCAGCAGTTACATCCCGTGGGGACAGCTAGCCAAAAACATTCAGTACTTC.

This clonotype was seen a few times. The CDR3, as DNA: TGTGCCAGCAGTCATACTAGCGGGGACACCTACGAGCAGTACTTC. It yields the protein CASSHTSGDTYEQYF. This rearrangement joins TRBV12-3 or TRBV12-4 to TRBJ2-7, with 10 nucleotides matching TRBD2. The CDR3 is made up of 15 amino acids. Unmatched junction bases numbered 6, after V lost 5 bases and J lost 2 bases.

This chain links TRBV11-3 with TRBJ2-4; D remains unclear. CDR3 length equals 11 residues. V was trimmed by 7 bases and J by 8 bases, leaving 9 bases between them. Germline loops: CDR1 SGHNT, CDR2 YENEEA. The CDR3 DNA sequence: TGTGCCAGCAAAAAGTGGGACATTCAGTACTTC. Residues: CASKKWDIQYF.

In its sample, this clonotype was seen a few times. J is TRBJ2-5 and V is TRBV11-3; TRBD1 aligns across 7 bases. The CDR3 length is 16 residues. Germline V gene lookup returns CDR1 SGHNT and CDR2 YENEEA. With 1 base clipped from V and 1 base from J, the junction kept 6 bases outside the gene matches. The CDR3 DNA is TGTGCCAGCAGCTTAGGACAGGGCGATATCCAAGAGACCCAGTACTTC. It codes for CASSLGQGDIQETQYF. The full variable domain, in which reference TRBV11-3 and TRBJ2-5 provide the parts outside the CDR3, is EAGVVQSPRYKIIEKKQPVAFWCNPISGHNTLYWYLQNLGQGPELLIRYENEEAVDDSQLPKDRFSAERLKGVDSTLKIQPAELGDSAVYLCASSLGQGDIQETQYFGPGTRLLVL.

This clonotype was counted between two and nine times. CDR3 residues: CSVRTDSYEQYF. Written as DNA, the CDR3 is TGCAGCGTTCGGACGGATTCCTACGAGCAGTACTTC. The V and J genes are TRBV29-1 and TRBJ2-7; the D is unclear. Trimming cost V 5 bases and J 1 base, with 9 bases left between them. CDR1 is SQVTM and CDR2 is ANQGSEA in the germline V gene. The CDR3 sequence is 12 residues long.

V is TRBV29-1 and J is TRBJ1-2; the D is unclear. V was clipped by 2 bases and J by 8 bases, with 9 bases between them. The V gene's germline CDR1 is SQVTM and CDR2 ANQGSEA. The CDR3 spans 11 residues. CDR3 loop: CSVEWSSGYTF. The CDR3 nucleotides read TGCAGCGTTGAATGGTCGTCCGGCTACACCTTC.

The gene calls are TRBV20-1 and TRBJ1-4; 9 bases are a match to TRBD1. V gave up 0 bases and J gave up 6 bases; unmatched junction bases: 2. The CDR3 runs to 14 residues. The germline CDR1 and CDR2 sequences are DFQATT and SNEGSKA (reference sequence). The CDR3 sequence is CSAREGQGYEKLFF. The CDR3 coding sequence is TGCAGTGCTAGAGAGGGACAGGGTTATGAAAAACTGTTTTTT.